One sample yielded the 27 T cell receptor beta chains listed below, sequenced in a study of blood T cell repertoires in COVID-19 (dated by TCRdb to 2020 to 2021). The library was built by means of the immunoSEQ multiplex PCR assay. The table was pulled from immuneACCESS by TCRdb, which kept in-frame rearrangements only. Such tables lose some clones; where checked, under half of the loss comes from unresolved V genes, and the rest has no known cause. The sample table holds about 150,000 clones, of which over 80% were seen once. The top ten constitute 6.2% of the sample. The sequenced sample consisted of PBMCs or T cells enriched from blood (not recorded which). These receptors came from a middle-aged woman who had recovered from COVID-19.

J is TRBJ2-7 and V is TRBV11-2, with TRBD1 matching 9 bases. The CDR3 consists of 15 residues. The V segment lost 7 bases and the J segment 4 bases; nucleotides outside the gene matches: 11. Germline CDR1 reads SGHAT; CDR2 reads FQNNGV. The CDR3 DNA is TGTGCCAGCACCGAAGAGACAGGGGGGCTATACGAGCAGTACTTC. It yields the protein CASTEETGGLYEQYF.

This chain joins TRBV2 and TRBJ2-7; TRBD1 matches at 9 bases. Germline V CDR1 and CDR2: SNHLY, FYNNEI. The ends lost 5 bases at V and 5 bases at J; junction bases unmatched: 13. The CDR3 spans 16 residues. CDR3 in amino acids: CASSRLVGTGSHEQYF. In DNA form, the CDR3 reads TGTGCCAGCAGTCGGCTAGTAGGGACAGGGAGTCACGAGCAGTACTTC.

V is TRBV5-1 and J is TRBJ2-7; maybe TRBD2 (5 bases). This CDR3 spans 14 amino acids. V was clipped by 2 bases and J by 4 bases, with 13 bases between them. Germline CDR1 reads SGHRS; CDR2 reads YFSETQ. The CDR3 nucleotides read TGCGCCAGCAGCTTCTCGGGAACGATATACGAGCAGTACTTC. This encodes CASSFSGTIYEQYF.

This chain links TRBV5-1 with TRBJ1-1; D ambiguous. The CDR3 totals 13 residues. V was trimmed by 0 bases and J by 5 bases, leaving 8 bases between them. Germline loops: CDR1 SGHRS, CDR2 YFSETQ. In nucleotides, the CDR3 is TGCGCCAGCAGCTTGGCGTCAGGAACTGAAGCTTTCTTT. Protein: CASSLASGTEAFF. Complete variable domain (other parts from reference TRBV5-1 and TRBJ1-1): KAGVTQTPRYLIKTRGQQVTLSCSPISGHRSVSWYQQTPGQGLQFLFEYFSETQRNKGNFPGRFSGRQFSNSRSEMNVSTLELGDSALYLCASSLASGTEAFFGQGTRLTVV.

The V and J genes are TRBV3-1 (or the pseudogene TRBV3-2) and TRBJ2-5; perhaps TRBD1 as D (6 bases). CDR1 is LGHDT, CDR2 YNNKEL, per germline (reference sequence). Trimming removed 0 bases at V and 4 bases at J, with 12 bases between. The CDR3 is 15 residues long. CDR3 region: CASSQEGAGRETQYF. In DNA, the CDR3 is TGTGCCAGCAGCCAAGAGGGGGCCGGAAGAGAGACCCAGTACTTC.

The gene calls are TRBV27 and TRBJ2-2, with 10 bases matching TRBD1. The trim removed 6 bases at V and 6 bases at J, leaving 13 bases unmatched. The germline CDR1 and CDR2 sequences are MNHEY and SMNVEV (reference sequence). The CDR3 spans 17 residues. CDR3 sequence reads: CASSYRDRGRVAGELFF. Written as DNA, the CDR3 is TGTGCCAGCAGCTACCGGGACAGGGGCCGCGTTGCCGGGGAGCTGTTTTTT.

The chain combines TRBV25-1 with TRBJ1-1, with D maybe TRBD1 (6 bases). The CDR3 is 16 amino acids. Trimming took off 7 bases at V and 1 base at J, with 19 bases between the two ends. The germline V gene encodes CDR1 MGHDK and CDR2 SYGVNS. The CDR3 region has the DNA TGTGCCAGCAAGGGCCTGACGGGACACCGGAACACTGAAGCTTTCTTT. Translation gives CASKGLTGHRNTEAFF.

The rearrangement joins TRBV29-1 to TRBJ2-3, with 8 bases aligning to TRBD2. CDR3 length: 15 residues. Trimming cost V 8 bases and J 1 base; bases outside gene matches: 11. The germline V gene encodes CDR1 SQVTM and CDR2 ANQGSEA. The chain's CDR3 is CSSSAGSGGTDTQYF. DNA of the CDR3: TGCAGCTCTTCCGCGGGTAGCGGGGGCACAGATACGCAGTATTTT.

V and J are TRBV11-3 and TRBJ2-7; 11 bases are a match to TRBD1. Germline CDR1 and CDR2: SGHNT and YENEEA. The CDR3 is 17 residues long. Trimming at V came to 1 base and at J to 3 bases, leaving 8 bases not matched to a gene. This chain's CDR3 is CASSLAGQGVDFYEQYF. CDR3 in DNA: TGTGCCAGCAGCTTAGCGGGACAGGGGGTGGACTTCTACGAGCAGTACTTC.

The chain couples TRBV9 to TRBJ1-6; D possibly corresponds to TRBD1 (5 bases). Germline-derived CDR1 and CDR2 are SGDLS and YYNGEE. The CDR3 is 14 residues long. The V end lost 2 bases, the J end lost 8 bases, and 11 bases lay between the germline ends. In DNA, the CDR3 is TGTGCCAGCAGCGTGGGCAGGGTGTATTCACCCCTCCACTTT. Protein product: CASSVGRVYSPLHF.

This sequence joins TRBV7-6 and TRBJ1-1; TRBD1 aligns across 8 bases. V was pared by 1 base and J by 0 bases, with 7 bases of the junction left unmatched. Germline V gives CDR1 SGHVS, CDR2 FNYEAQ. This CDR3 is 17 amino acids long. CDR3 protein: CASSLGQTGELNTEAFF. DNA for the CDR3: TGTGCCAGCAGCTTAGGCCAGACAGGGGAGCTGAACACTGAAGCTTTCTTT.

The gene calls are TRBV11-2 and TRBJ2-3; D is uncertain. V lost 7 bases, J lost 1 base, and 6 bases lay in between. Germline V lookup: CDR1 SGHAT, CDR2 FQNNGV. This CDR3 has 12 residues. The CDR3 protein is CASTRGTDTQYF. Written as DNA, the CDR3 is TGTGCCAGCACCCGGGGCACAGATACGCAGTATTTT.

The CDR3 coding sequence is TGTGCCAGTAGACAAGCGGGAGCTGTCTACAATGAGCAGTTCTTC. Its protein is CASRQAGAVYNEQFF. The rearrangement joins TRBV19 to TRBJ2-1; 8 nucleotides match TRBD2. Trimming removed 6 bases from V and 3 bases from J; junction bases left unmatched: 7. Germline V gene lookup returns CDR1 LNHDA and CDR2 SQIVND (reference sequence). This CDR3 has 15 amino acids.

The chain has TRBV24-1 and TRBJ1-1; no definite D call. V was shortened by 4 bases and J by 1 base, with 6 bases between the two germline ends. Germline loops: CDR1 KGHDR, CDR2 SFDVKD. The length of the CDR3 is 13 residues. The CDR3, as DNA: TGTGCCACCAGTGACGGGGAGAACACTGAAGCTTTCTTT. The encoded protein is CATSDGENTEAFF.

This clone was observed a few times. This chain links TRBV9 with TRBJ2-7; 9 bases map to TRBD2. J was trimmed by 7 bases and V by 3 bases; bases with no gene match: 11. Germline CDR1 reads SGDLS; CDR2 reads YYNGEE. The CDR3 contains 15 residues. The CDR3 nucleotides are TGTGCCAGCAGCGCTCCCTCCCTAGCGGGGCGGGAGCAGTACTTC. Translation: CASSAPSLAGREQYF. Full variable domain (outside the CDR3, taken from reference TRBV9 and TRBJ2-7): DSGVTQTPKHLITATGQRVTLRCSPRSGDLSVYWYQQSLDQGLQFLIQYYNGEERAKGNILERFSAQQFPDLHSELNLSSLELGDSALYFCASSAPSLAGREQYFGPGTRLTVT.

This clone occurred once. The chain carries TRBV7-9 and TRBJ1-4, with a tentative D call TRBD1 (5 bases). Germline loops: CDR1 SEHNR, CDR2 FQNEAQ (reference sequence). Trimming left V 3 bases short and J 10 bases short, with 12 bases between. There are 13 residues in the CDR3. CDR3 amino acids: CASSLGDLGKLFF. The CDR3, as DNA: TGTGCCAGCAGCTTGGGGGACTTAGGAAAACTGTTTTTT.

This chain connects TRBV29-1 to TRBJ1-1, with TRBD1 matching over 7 bases. CDR3 length: 14 amino acids. The J segment lost 1 base and the V segment lost 4 bases, leaving 6 bases of the junction unmatched. Germline CDR1 reads SQVTM; CDR2 reads ANQGSEA. CDR3 DNA sequence: TGCAGCGTTGTGCAGGGGGATAGGAACACTGAAGCTTTCTTT. Encoded protein: CSVVQGDRNTEAFF.

V is TRBV7-3 and J is TRBJ1-1, with a tentative D call TRBD1 (6 bases). V was clipped by 5 bases and J by 0 bases, with 10 bases between them. CDR3 length: 14 amino acids. Germline CDR1 and CDR2: SGHTA and FQGTGA. CDR3: CASSPGHLNTEAFF. CDR3 sequence (DNA): TGTGCCAGCAGCCCGGGACACCTGAACACTGAAGCTTTCTTT.

Here the CDR3 reads CASSEFGGGGSTDTQYF. The CDR3 DNA follows: TGTGCCAGCAGTGAATTTGGAGGGGGCGGTAGCACAGATACGCAGTATTTT. The chain employs TRBV2 and TRBJ2-3; D is perhaps TRBD1 (7 bases). The CDR3 extends over 17 amino acids. Trimming left V 2 bases short and J 0 bases short, with 15 bases between. Germline values: CDR1 SNHLY, CDR2 FYNNEI.

In DNA form, the CDR3 reads TGTGCCAGCAGCTCCCACCCGCGACAGGGTCCGGCCCTCCACTTT. As protein: CASSSHPRQGPALHF. The chain links TRBV7-2 to TRBJ1-6; TRBD1 agrees at 7 bases. This CDR3 is built from 15 residues. The V and J ends lost 4 bases and 14 bases, in that order; junction bases with no gene match: 14. Germline V gene lookup returns CDR1 SGHTA and CDR2 FQGNSA.

The V gene is TRBV5-1, the J gene TRBJ2-5; D not resolved. The CDR3 is made up of 15 amino acids. Trimming took off 0 bases at V and 0 bases at J, with 9 bases between the two ends. Germline CDR1 and CDR2: SGHRS and YFSETQ. CDR3 in amino acids: CASSLAPGNQETQYF. The CDR3 nucleotides are TGCGCCAGCAGCTTGGCGCCCGGTAACCAAGAGACCCAGTACTTC. The full variable domain, its missing parts supplied by reference TRBV5-1 and TRBJ2-5, is KAGVTQTPRYLIKTRGQQVTLSCSPISGHRSVSWYQQTPGQGLQFLFEYFSETQRNKGNFPGRFSGRQFSNSRSEMNVSTLELGDSALYLCASSLAPGNQETQYFGPGTRLLVL.

This clone was counted only a few times. The chain is built from TRBV2 and TRBJ1-2; D uncertain. Trimming cost V 4 bases and J 8 bases, with 11 bases left between them. Per germline, CDR1 SNHLY and CDR2 FYNNEI. This CDR3 has 12 residues. CDR3 bases: TGTGCCAGCAGTGCTGACGAGGGCGGCTACACCTTC. It yields the protein CASSADEGGYTF.

The V gene is TRBV10-3, the J gene TRBJ1-4, with no clear D. Trimming took off 0 bases at V and 8 bases at J, with 7 bases between the two ends. This CDR3 has 13 residues. Germline CDR1 reads ENHRY; CDR2 reads SYGVKD. The DNA of the CDR3 is TGTGCCATCAGTGAGTCCCGAGAGGAAAAACTGTTTTTT. This sequence encodes CAISESREEKLFF.

V gene TRBV18 combines with J gene TRBJ1-1; 8 positions agree with TRBD1. The trim removed 5 bases at V and 4 bases at J, leaving 6 bases unmatched. Germline V lookup: CDR1 KGHSH, CDR2 LQKENI. The CDR3 spans 14 residues. Written as DNA, the CDR3 is TGTGCCAGCTCAGTGACAGGGGACAGCACTGAAGCTTTCTTT. As protein: CASSVTGDSTEAFF.

The J gene is TRBJ1-4, the V gene TRBV7-8, with D tentatively TRBD1 (5 bases). Germline V gives CDR1 SGHVS, CDR2 FQNEAQ. V was pared by 5 bases and J by 0 bases, with 10 bases between. The CDR3 consists of 15 residues. CDR3 in amino acids: CASSRGHATNEKLFF. CDR3 sequence (DNA): TGTGCCAGCAGCCGAGGACATGCAACTAATGAAAAACTGTTTTTT. Looking up the rest from reference TRBV7-8 and TRBJ1-4 gives the full variable domain: GAGVSQSPRYKVAKRGQDVALRCDPISGHVSLFWYQQALGQGPEFLTYFQNEAQLDKSGLPSDRFFAERPEGSVSTLKIQRTQQEDSAVYLCASSRGHATNEKLFFGSGTQLSVL.

The rearrangement links TRBV2 to TRBJ2-2; D possibly corresponds to TRBD2 (7 bases). Deletions cut 6 bases from V and 5 bases from J, with 13 bases between. CDR1 is SNHLY and CDR2 is FYNNEI in the germline V gene. The CDR3 is 14 amino acids. The CDR3 bases are TGTGCCAGCAGACAGGGAGGGGATACCGGGGAGCTGTTTTTT. It codes for CASRQGGDTGELFF.

This sequence joins TRBV4-1 and TRBJ1-5, with D unclear. This CDR3 region has 16 residues. Germline V lookup: CDR1 MGHRA, CDR2 YSYEKL. Trimming shortened V by 7 bases and J by 1 base, and 17 bases separated the two germline ends. For the CDR3, the DNA is TGCGCCAGCACACCGGGATATGGAGGGAGCAATCAGCCCCAGCATTTT. This sequence encodes CASTPGYGGSNQPQHF.